The 20 T cell receptor beta chains reported below all come from one sample, sequenced in a study of T-cell reconstitution after alpha-beta-depleted transplantation in children. TCRbeta library construction was performed incorporating unique molecular identifiers. TCRdb analysed the PCR reads with MiXCR anew, one entry per CDR3 protein. The repertoire includes over 120,000 distinct CDR3 sequences, 8% to 10% of them detected once, and over 15% sits in the top ten. The source material was PBMCs, mostly from graft donor cells, sampled 180 days after TCRalphabeta/CD19-depleted stem cell transplant. The receptors come from a female patient between 2 and 15 years old who had a stem cell transplant for congenital amegakaryocytic thrombocytopenia, so the T cells may come from the graft donor.

The chain carries TRBV5-1 and TRBJ2-7, with D unresolved. The V end lost 3 bases, the J end lost 0 bases, and 10 bases lay between the germline ends. The CDR3 sequence is 14 residues long. The germline gives CDR1 SGHRS, CDR2 YFSETQ. As DNA, the CDR3 is TGCGCCAGCAGCTCGACTTCTAGCTCCTACGAGCAGTACTTC. Its protein is CASSSTSSSYEQYF.

The rearrangement uses TRBV7-9 and TRBJ2-7; possible D gene TRBD2, 6 bases. Germline loops: CDR1 SEHNR, CDR2 FQNEAQ (reference sequence). V dropped 5 bases and J dropped 3 bases, with 14 bases sitting between them. This CDR3 has 14 residues. For the CDR3, the DNA is TGTGCCAGCAGCAAACGACTAGACCACTACGAGCAGTACTTC. Protein product: CASSKRLDHYEQYF.

This clonotype was counted many times. The rearrangement joins TRBV29-1 to TRBJ2-7; a possible D gene is TRBD1 (5 bases). This CDR3 is built from 13 residues. The germline V and J ends were trimmed by 3 bases and 1 base, with 10 bases remaining between them. The V gene's germline CDR1 is SQVTM and CDR2 ANQGSEA. The CDR3 protein is CSVENRTSYEQYF. The CDR3, as DNA: TGCAGCGTTGAGAACAGGACATCCTACGAGCAGTACTTC.

The sample holds many counts of this clonotype. The chain uses TRBV7-2 and TRBJ2-1; D is unresolved. From germline, CDR1 is SGHTA and CDR2 FQGNSA. The CDR3 runs to 11 residues. The germline V and J ends were trimmed by 1 base and 10 bases, with 5 bases remaining between them. The CDR3 bases are TGTGCCAGCAGCTTAGAAGGCGAGCAGTTCTTC. Its protein product is CASSLEGEQFF.

This clonotype has a handful of counts. This chain links TRBV5-1 with TRBJ2-5; D is unresolved. Germline CDR1 and CDR2: SGHRS and YFSETQ. This CDR3 contains 19 residues. The V gene lost 0 bases and the J gene lost 2 bases, with 23 bases spanning the gap. CDR3 residues: CASSLANRHSRVFQETQYF. CDR3 nucleotide sequence: TGCGCCAGCAGCTTGGCCAATAGGCATAGCCGCGTATTTCAAGAGACCCAGTACTTC.

This clonotype occurred many times. The chain employs TRBV10-2 and TRBJ2-1, with unresolved D. Germline CDR1 reads WSHSY; CDR2 reads SAAADI. Trimming stripped 2 bases from V and 0 bases from J, with 8 bases between. The CDR3 sequence is 15 residues long. CDR3 amino acids: CASSEMASSYNEQFF. DNA of the CDR3: TGCGCCAGCAGTGAGATGGCGAGCTCCTACAATGAGCAGTTCTTC.

V usage is TRBV12-3 or TRBV12-4 and J usage is TRBJ1-5; 7 nucleotides line up with TRBD1. The CDR3 contains 18 residues. Trimming cost V 3 bases and J 7 bases; bases outside gene matches: 18. As DNA, the CDR3 is TGTGCCAGCAGTTTTAACAGGGGAACGAAGAACCCTAAGCAGCCCCAGCATTTT. This encodes CASSFNRGTKNPKQPQHF.

This clonotype was counted ten times or more. This chain joins TRBV5-1 and TRBJ2-5; D is perhaps TRBD2 (5 bases). V was trimmed by 0 bases and J by 5 bases, leaving 11 bases between them. Germline V lookup: CDR1 SGHRS, CDR2 YFSETQ. The CDR3 runs to 14 residues. Here the CDR3 DNA reads TGCGCCAGCAGCTTGGAGGTGGGAGTTGAGACCCAGTACTTC. It codes for CASSLEVGVETQYF.

There are a few counts of this clonotype. The chain couples TRBV5-1 to TRBJ2-5, with D possibly matching TRBD1 (6 bases). The CDR3 spans 15 residues. Germline assignment: CDR1 SGHRS and CDR2 YFSETQ. Trimming removed 0 bases at V and 2 bases at J, with 11 bases between. CDR3: CASSLAGARQETQYF. The CDR3 bases are TGCGCCAGCAGCTTGGCAGGGGCTCGGCAAGAGACCCAGTACTTC.

This clonotype was observed many times. The chain has TRBV29-1 and TRBJ1-1; TRBD1 agrees at 8 bases. V shed 7 bases, J shed 1 base, and the junction held 11 bases outside the gene matches. In germline, CDR1 is SQVTM, CDR2 ANQGSEA. The CDR3 sequence is 15 residues long. The CDR3 coding sequence is TGCAGCGGGGAGGGCTTGACAGGGGCGAACACTGAAGCTTTCTTT. As protein: CSGEGLTGANTEAFF.

This chain uses TRBV5-6 with TRBJ2-5; 9 nucleotides match TRBD1. The CDR3 sequence is 14 residues long. Germline CDR1 SGHDT, CDR2 YYEEEE. J was trimmed by 7 bases and V by 4 bases; bases with no gene match: 8. CDR3 amino acids: CASSQTGGEGTQYF. In DNA, the CDR3 is TGTGCCAGCAGCCAAACAGGGGGCGAAGGGACCCAGTACTTC.

This chain connects TRBV20-1 to TRBJ1-2; the match to TRBD1 covers 7 bases. Trimming at V came to 0 bases and at J to 2 bases, leaving 6 bases not matched to a gene. CDR1 is DFQATT and CDR2 is SNEGSKA in the germline V gene (reference sequence). The length of the CDR3 is 15 residues. CDR3 residues: CSARDRDRRNYGYTF. CDR3 sequence (DNA): TGCAGTGCTAGAGACCGGGACAGAAGAAACTATGGCTACACCTTC.

A few counts support this clonotype. V gene TRBV7-3 combines with J gene TRBJ2-2; the D gene could be TRBD1 or TRBD2 (5 bases each). There are 14 residues in the CDR3. The V end lost 2 bases, the J end lost 5 bases, and 9 bases lay between the germline ends. Germline CDR1 reads SGHTA; CDR2 reads FQGTGA. The CDR3 reads CASSLDWGTGELFF. CDR3 bases: TGTGCCAGCAGCTTAGACTGGGGGACCGGGGAGCTGTTTTTT.

This clonotype showed up many times. The rearrangement links TRBV5-1 to TRBJ2-1; 10 nucleotides line up with TRBD2. Unmatched junction bases numbered 5, after V lost 1 base and J lost 7 bases. The germline V gene has CDR1 SGHRS and CDR2 YFSETQ. This CDR3 contains 15 residues. DNA of the CDR3: TGCGCCAGCAGCTTGACTAGCGGGACGGGGAATGAGCAGTTCTTC. Its translation is CASSLTSGTGNEQFF.

Many counts were recorded for this clonotype. The rearrangement uses TRBV3-1 and TRBJ1-1, with D perhaps TRBD1 (5 bases). The germline gives CDR1 LGHDT, CDR2 YNNKEL (reference sequence). This CDR3 is built from 14 residues. V lost 3 bases and J 5 bases, leaving 13 bases between the germline ends. The CDR3 sequence: CASSQGRGGTEAFF. For the CDR3, the DNA is TGTGCCAGCAGCCAGGGACGGGGTGGGACTGAAGCTTTCTTT.

As to this clonotype: This sequence may be a read error, since a much larger clone differs from it by one base. The chain recombines TRBV7-3 with TRBJ2-7; 9 bases align to TRBD2. Germline CDR1 is SGHTA and CDR2 is FQGTGA. This CDR3 has 14 residues. The CDR3 sequence: CAISLSSGDYEQYF. The CDR3, as DNA: TGTGCCATCAGCTTGTCTAGCGGGGACTACGAGCAGTACTTC. The whole variable domain, remainder taken from reference TRBV7-3 and TRBJ2-7, is GAGVSQTPSNKVTEKGKYVELRCDPISGHTALYWYRQSLGQGPEFLIYFQGTGAADDSGLPNDRFFAVRPEGSVSTLKIQRTERGDSAVYLCAISLSSGDYEQYFGPGTRLTVT.

This clonotype was detected many times. V and J are TRBV29-1 and TRBJ2-3; the match to TRBD1 covers 10 bases. CDR1 and CDR2 (germline): SQVTM, ANQGSEA. The CDR3 covers 14 residues. V lost 1 base and J lost 6; bases outside the gene matches: 4. The CDR3, as DNA: TGCAGCGTTGAAGGGACAGGGGGGTTCGATACGCAGTATTTT. Translated, it gives CSVEGTGGFDTQYF.

Points on this clonotype: This may come from a read error, since a much larger clone is one base off. This chain joins TRBV14 and TRBJ2-5, with 12 bases that match TRBD1. Trimming cost V 8 bases and J 5 bases; bases outside gene matches: 9. Germline V gives CDR1 SGHDN, CDR2 FVKESK. The CDR3 runs to 15 residues. The CDR3 DNA reads as TGTGCCAGCGGCCGAAGGGGGACAGGGGGCGAGACCCAGTACTTC. Translation: CASGRRGTGGETQYF.

This clonotype was observed at least ten times. This chain uses TRBV4-2 with TRBJ2-5; 8 bases are a match to TRBD2. The V gene's germline CDR1 is LGHNA and CDR2 YNFKEQ. This CDR3 is built from 19 residues. The junction had 13 bases not matched to a gene; V was cut back by 0 bases and J by 1 base. CDR3 DNA: TGTGCCAGCAGCCAAGATGGGGGTGGTGGGACTAGACTCCAAGAGACCCAGTACTTC. Its protein product is CASSQDGGGGTRLQETQYF.

The chain employs TRBV15 and TRBJ2-7, with D perhaps TRBD2 (6 bases). The CDR3 runs to 16 residues. Germline CDR1 is LNHNV and CDR2 is YYDKDF (reference sequence). The V and J ends lost 0 bases and 4 bases respectively, with 16 bases between them. The DNA for the CDR3 is TGTGCCACCAGCAGAGATGGAGCCGGGAGAGGTTACGAGCAGTACTTC. It translates to CATSRDGAGRGYEQYF.